The T cell receptor (beta chain) described here comes from a study of shared clonotypes between healthy human individuals. Note on this clone: Its matching antigen is unknown.

Division of CD4+ cells produced a CD45RA+ naive subset and a CD45RA-negative memory subset. Study-wide points: Genetic and exposure-history diversity was limited by the few donors.

The CDR3 length is 17 residues. Germline V gene data show CDR1 as WSHSY and CDR2 as SAAADI. V shed 4 bases, J shed 7 bases, and the junction held 13 bases outside the gene matches. Profiled with immunoSEQ multiplex PCR; TCRdb holds only in-frame clones, not every one. Of 950,000 to 1,300,000 clones in the sample, more than 65% were seen once. This chain uses TRBV10-2 with TRBJ2-1; 10 nucleotides match TRBD2. The origin of this receptor is a man aged 18 to 35 in good health. Sequenced input: memory CD4+ T cells sorted from blood. Subset noted: CD45RA-negative fraction. CDR3 coding DNA: TGCGCCAGCAGTGCGCCCTCATGGAGCGGGAGGGGTAATGAGCAGTTCTTC. Protein: CASSAPSWSGRGNEQFF.